Each of the 8 T cell receptor beta chains below was sequenced from the same sample in a study of CD8 T cells in Susac syndrome. Random hexamers were used to reverse transcribe about 0.5 to 1 ug of RNA. MiXCR, applied by TCRdb to the immunoSEQ multiplex PCR reads, yields one record per CDR3 protein. Found here are around 170,000 distinct CDR3 sequences, almost 96% of them singletons; the top ten hold 0.098%. The specimen was CD4+ T cells from PBMCs. Receptor source: a human donor with Susac syndrome.

The chain combines TRBV28 with TRBJ1-4; D is unclear. Germline-derived CDR1 and CDR2 are MDHEN and SYDVKM. The CDR3 consists of 16 residues. V gave up 10 bases and J gave up 4 bases, with 22 bases separating them. CDR3 protein: CATTAVRAFGNEKLFF. Here the CDR3 DNA reads TGTGCCACCACGGCGGTTCGGGCGTTCGGTAATGAAAAACTGTTTTTT.

This clonotype appeared a single time. The CDR3 sequence: CASSPRRDEQFF. The CDR3, as DNA: TGTGCCAGCAGTCCCCGGCGGGATGAGCAGTTCTTC. The chain couples TRBV6-2 or TRBV6-3 to TRBJ2-1; a possible D gene is TRBD2 (5 bases). Germline values: CDR1 MNHEY, CDR2 SVGEGT. The CDR3 sequence is 12 residues long. The V and J ends lost 5 bases and 8 bases respectively, with 10 bases between them.

This chain's CDR3 is CASSPRGLAIGETQYF. The CDR3 DNA reads as TGTGCCAGCTCACCACGAGGGCTCGCTATTGGAGAGACCCAGTACTTC. The gene calls are TRBV18 and TRBJ2-5; the D gene is possibly TRBD2 (5 bases). Germline V gene lookup returns CDR1 KGHSH and CDR2 LQKENI. The V gene lost 1 base and the J gene lost 4 bases, with 16 bases spanning the gap. This CDR3 spans 16 amino acids.

The rearrangement links TRBV20-1 to TRBJ2-3, with 10 positions matching TRBD1. The CDR3 has 16 amino acids. Germline values: CDR1 DFQATT, CDR2 SNEGSKA (reference sequence). The junction had 13 bases not matched to a gene; V was cut back by 6 bases and J by 4 bases. The DNA for the CDR3 is TGCAGTGCCCCGAGCCCGGGACAGGGGCAGCCAGATACGCAGTATTTT. Protein sequence: CSAPSPGQGQPDTQYF.

The genes are TRBV25-1 and TRBJ2-5; 12 nucleotides agree with TRBD2. Trimming removed 2 bases from V and 5 bases from J; junction bases left unmatched: 3. Germline V gives CDR1 MGHDK, CDR2 SYGVNS. This CDR3 spans 15 amino acids. The DNA for the CDR3 is TGTGCCAGCAGTGAACTAGCGGGGGGGTATGAGACCCAGTACTTC. Translated: CASSELAGGYETQYF.

The chain carries TRBV3-1 and TRBJ1-1; D not resolved. Germline V gives CDR1 LGHDT, CDR2 YNNKEL (reference sequence). Trimming pared 2 bases from V and 3 bases from J, leaving 4 bases between. The CDR3 covers 12 residues. As DNA, the CDR3 is TGTGCCAGCAGCCAATCGGACACTGAAGCTTTCTTT. Protein sequence: CASSQSDTEAFF.

This rearrangement joins TRBV30 to TRBJ1-1; perhaps TRBD1 as D (6 bases). V gave up 0 bases and J gave up 0 bases, with 11 bases separating them. Germline values: CDR1 GTSNPN, CDR2 SVGIG (reference sequence). This CDR3 has 15 amino acids. The CDR3 protein is CAWSVLGGMNTEAFF. The CDR3 nucleotides are TGTGCCTGGAGTGTCCTGGGGGGCATGAACACTGAAGCTTTCTTT.

The chain carries TRBV3-1 and TRBJ2-2; 7 nucleotides line up with TRBD2. This CDR3 region has 16 residues. Germline loops: CDR1 LGHDT, CDR2 YNNKEL (reference sequence). Losses at the gene ends were 0 bases for V and 0 bases for J; bases not matched to a gene: 1. The CDR3 DNA sequence: TGTGCCAGCAGCCAAGAGGGAGGGGCGAACACCGGGGAGCTGTTTTTT. This codes for CASSQEGGANTGELFF.